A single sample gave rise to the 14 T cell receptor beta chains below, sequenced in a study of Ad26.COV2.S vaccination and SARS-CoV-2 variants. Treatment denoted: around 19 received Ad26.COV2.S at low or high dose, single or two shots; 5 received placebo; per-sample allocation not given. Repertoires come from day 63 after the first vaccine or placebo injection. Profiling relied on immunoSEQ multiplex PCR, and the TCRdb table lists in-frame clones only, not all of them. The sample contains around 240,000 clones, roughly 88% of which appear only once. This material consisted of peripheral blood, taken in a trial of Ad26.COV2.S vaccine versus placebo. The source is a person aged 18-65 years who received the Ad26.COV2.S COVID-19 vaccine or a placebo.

The CDR3 nucleotides are TGTGCCTGGAGCCCAGGGAATAGCTATGGCTACACCTTC. It codes for CAWSPGNSYGYTF. This sequence joins TRBV30 and TRBJ1-2, with D possibly TRBD1 on 5 matching bases. CDR1 is GTSNPN and CDR2 is SVGIG in the germline V gene (reference sequence). The CDR3 consists of 13 residues. V was clipped by 3 bases and J by 4 bases, with 12 bases between them.

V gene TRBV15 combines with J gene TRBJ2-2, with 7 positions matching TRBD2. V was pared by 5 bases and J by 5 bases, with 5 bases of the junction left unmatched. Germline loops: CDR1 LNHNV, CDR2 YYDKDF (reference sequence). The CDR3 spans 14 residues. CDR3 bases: TGTGCCACCAGCCGTGGGGGGGGTACCGGGGAGCTGTTTTTT. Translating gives CATSRGGGTGELFF.

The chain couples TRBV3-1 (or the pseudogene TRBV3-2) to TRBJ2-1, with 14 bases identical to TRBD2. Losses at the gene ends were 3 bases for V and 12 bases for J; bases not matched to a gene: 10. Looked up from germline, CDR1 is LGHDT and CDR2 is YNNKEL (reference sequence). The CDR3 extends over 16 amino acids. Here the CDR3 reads CASSQGLAGVGVGQFF. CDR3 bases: TGTGCCAGCAGCCAGGGACTAGCGGGAGTCGGGGTCGGGCAGTTCTTC.

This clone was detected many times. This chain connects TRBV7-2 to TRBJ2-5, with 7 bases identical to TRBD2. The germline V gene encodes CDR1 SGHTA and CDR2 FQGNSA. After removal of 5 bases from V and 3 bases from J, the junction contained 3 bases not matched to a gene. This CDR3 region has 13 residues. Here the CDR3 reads CASSTGLKETQYF. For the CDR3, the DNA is TGTGCCAGCAGCACGGGACTAAAAGAGACCCAGTACTTC. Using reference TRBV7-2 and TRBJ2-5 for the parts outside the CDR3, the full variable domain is GAGVSQSPSNKVTEKGKDVELRCDPISGHTALYWYRQSLGQGLEFLIYFQGNSAPDKSGLPSDRFSAERTGGSVSTLTIQRTQQEDSAVYLCASSTGLKETQYFGPGTRLLVL.

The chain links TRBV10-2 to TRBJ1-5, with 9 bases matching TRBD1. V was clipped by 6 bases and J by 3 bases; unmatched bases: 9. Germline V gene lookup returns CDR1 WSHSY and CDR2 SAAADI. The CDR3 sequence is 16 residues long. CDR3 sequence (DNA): TGCGCCAGCAGCAAGGACAGGGGATCATCCAATCAGCCCCAGCATTTT. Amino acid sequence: CASSKDRGSSNQPQHF.

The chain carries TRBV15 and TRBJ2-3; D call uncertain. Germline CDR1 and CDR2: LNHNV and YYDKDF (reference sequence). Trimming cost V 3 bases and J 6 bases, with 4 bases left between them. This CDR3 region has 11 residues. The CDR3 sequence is CATSRTDTQYF. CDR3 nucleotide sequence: TGTGCCACCAGCAGGACTGATACGCAGTATTTT.

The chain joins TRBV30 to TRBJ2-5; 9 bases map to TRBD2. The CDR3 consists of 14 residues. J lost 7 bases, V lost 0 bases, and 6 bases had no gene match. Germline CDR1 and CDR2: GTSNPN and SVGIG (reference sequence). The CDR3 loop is CAWSVSGGSGTQYF. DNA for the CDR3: TGTGCCTGGAGTGTGAGCGGGGGGTCGGGGACCCAGTACTTC. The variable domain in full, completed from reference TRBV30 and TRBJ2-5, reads SQTIHQWPATLVQPVGSPLSLECTVEGTSNPNLYWYRQAAGRGLQLLFYSVGIGQISSEVPQNLSASRPQDRQFILSSKKLLLSDSGFYLCAWSVSGGSGTQYFGPGTRLLVL.

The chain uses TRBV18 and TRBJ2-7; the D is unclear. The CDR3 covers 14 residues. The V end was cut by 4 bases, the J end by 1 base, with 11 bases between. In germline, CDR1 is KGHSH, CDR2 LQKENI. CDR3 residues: CASSLSLPSYEQYF. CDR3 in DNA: TGTGCCAGCTCACTTTCCTTGCCTTCCTACGAGCAGTACTTC.

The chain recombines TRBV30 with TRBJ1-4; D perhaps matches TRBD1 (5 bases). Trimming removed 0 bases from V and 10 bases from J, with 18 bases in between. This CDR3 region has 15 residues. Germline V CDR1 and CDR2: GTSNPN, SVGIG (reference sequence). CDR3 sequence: CAWSVLGQDIGKLFF. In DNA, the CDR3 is TGTGCCTGGAGTGTACTGGGGCAGGACATTGGAAAACTGTTTTTT.

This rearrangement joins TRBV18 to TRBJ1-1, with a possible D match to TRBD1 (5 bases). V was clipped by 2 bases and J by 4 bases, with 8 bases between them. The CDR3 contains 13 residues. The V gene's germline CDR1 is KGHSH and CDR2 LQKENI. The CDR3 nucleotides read TGTGCCAGCTCACCAAACGGGGGCACTGAAGCTTTCTTT. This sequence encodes CASSPNGGTEAFF.

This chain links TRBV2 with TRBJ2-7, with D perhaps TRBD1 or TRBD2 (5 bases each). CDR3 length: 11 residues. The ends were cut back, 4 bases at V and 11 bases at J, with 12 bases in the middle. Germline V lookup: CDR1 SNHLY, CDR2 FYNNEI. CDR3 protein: CASSGGTDEYF. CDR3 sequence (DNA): TGTGCCAGCAGTGGAGGGACGGACGAGTACTTC. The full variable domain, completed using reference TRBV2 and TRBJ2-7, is EPEVTQTPSHQVTQMGQEVILRCVPISNHLYFYWYRQILGQKVEFLVSFYNNEISEKSEIFDDQFSVERPDGSNFTLKIRSTKLEDSAMYFCASSGGTDEYFGPGTRLTVT.

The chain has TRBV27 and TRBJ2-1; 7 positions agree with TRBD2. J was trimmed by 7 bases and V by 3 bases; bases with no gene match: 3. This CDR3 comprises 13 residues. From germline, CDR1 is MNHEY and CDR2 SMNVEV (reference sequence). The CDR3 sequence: CASSFPGGNEQFF. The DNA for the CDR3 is TGTGCCAGCAGTTTCCCCGGGGGGAATGAGCAGTTCTTC.

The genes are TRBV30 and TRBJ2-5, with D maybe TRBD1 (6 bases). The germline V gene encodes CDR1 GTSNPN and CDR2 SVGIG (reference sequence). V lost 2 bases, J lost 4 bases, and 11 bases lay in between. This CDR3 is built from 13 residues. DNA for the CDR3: TGTGCCTGGAGTCTCACAGGGAGAGAGACCCAGTACTTC. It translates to CAWSLTGRETQYF.

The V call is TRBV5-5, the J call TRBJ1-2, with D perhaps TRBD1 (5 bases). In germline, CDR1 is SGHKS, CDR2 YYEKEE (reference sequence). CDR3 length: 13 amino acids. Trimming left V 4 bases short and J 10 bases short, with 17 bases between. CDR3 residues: CASSLGGTGVYTF. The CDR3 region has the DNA TGTGCCAGCAGCCTAGGTGGGACCGGTGTCTACACCTTC.